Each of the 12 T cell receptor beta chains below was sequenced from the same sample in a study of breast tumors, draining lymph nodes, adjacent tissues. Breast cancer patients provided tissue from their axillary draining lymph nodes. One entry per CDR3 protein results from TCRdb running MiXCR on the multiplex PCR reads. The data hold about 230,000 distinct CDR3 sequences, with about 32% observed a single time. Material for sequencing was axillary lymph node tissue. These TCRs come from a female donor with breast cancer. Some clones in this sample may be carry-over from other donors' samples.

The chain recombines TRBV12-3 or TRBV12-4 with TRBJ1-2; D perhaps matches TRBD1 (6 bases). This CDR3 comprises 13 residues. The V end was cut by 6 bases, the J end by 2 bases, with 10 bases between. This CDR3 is CASRPDRNYGYTF. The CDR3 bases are TGTGCCAGCAGACCCGACAGGAACTATGGCTACACCTTC.

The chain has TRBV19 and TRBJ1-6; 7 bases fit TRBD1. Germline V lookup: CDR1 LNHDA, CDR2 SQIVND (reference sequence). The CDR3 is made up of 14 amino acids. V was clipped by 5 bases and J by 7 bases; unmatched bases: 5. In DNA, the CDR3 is TGTGCCAGTAGTTCGTGGGACAGAAATTCACCCCTCCACTTT. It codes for CASSSWDRNSPLHF.

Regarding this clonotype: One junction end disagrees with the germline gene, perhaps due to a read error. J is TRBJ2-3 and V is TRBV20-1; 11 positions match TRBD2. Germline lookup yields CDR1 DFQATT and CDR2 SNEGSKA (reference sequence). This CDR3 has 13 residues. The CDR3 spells CSQLAGVPDTQYF. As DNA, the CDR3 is TGCAGCCAACTAGCGGGAGTACCAGATACGCAGTACTTT.

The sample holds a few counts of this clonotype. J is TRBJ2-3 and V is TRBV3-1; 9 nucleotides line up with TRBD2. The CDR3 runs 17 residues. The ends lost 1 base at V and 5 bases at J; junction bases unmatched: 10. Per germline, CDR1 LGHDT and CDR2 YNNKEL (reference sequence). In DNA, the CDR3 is TGTGCCAGCAGCCAAGGGTGGATAGCGGGAGAAGAAGATACGCAGTATTTT. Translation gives CASSQGWIAGEEDTQYF.

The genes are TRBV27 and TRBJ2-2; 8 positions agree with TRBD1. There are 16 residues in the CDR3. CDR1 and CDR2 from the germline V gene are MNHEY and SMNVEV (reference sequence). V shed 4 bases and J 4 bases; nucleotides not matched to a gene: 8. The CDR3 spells CASSSLTGVGTGELFF. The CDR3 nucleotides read TGTGCCAGCAGTTCACTGACAGGGGTAGGCACCGGGGAGCTGTTTTTT.

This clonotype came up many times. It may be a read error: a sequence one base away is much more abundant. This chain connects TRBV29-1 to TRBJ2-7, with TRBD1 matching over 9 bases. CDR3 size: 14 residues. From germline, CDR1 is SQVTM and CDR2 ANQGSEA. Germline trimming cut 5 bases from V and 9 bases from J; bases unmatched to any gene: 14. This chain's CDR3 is CSVRSGTGNAGQYF. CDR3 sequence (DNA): TGCAGCGTTCGCTCCGGGACAGGGAATGCCGGGCAGTACTTC.

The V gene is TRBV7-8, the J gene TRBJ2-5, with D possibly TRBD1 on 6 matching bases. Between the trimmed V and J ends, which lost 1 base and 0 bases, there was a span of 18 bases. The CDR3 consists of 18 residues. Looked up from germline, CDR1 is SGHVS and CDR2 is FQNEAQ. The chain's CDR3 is CASSLGSGTNLYQETQYF. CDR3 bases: TGTGCCAGCAGCTTAGGATCCGGGACAAATCTGTACCAAGAGACCCAGTACTTC.

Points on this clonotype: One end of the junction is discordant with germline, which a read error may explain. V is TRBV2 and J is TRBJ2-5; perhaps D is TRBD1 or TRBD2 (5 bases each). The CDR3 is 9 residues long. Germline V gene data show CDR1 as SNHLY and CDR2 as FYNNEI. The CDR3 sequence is CASGWGNVF. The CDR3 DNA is TGTGCCAGCGGGTGGGGGAACGTCTTC. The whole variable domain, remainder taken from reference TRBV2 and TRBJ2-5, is EPEVTQTPSHQVTQMGQEVILRCVPISNHLYFYWYRQILGQKVEFLVSFYNNEISEKSEIFDDQFSVERPDGSNFTLKIRSTKLEDSAMYFCASGWGNVFGPGTRLLVL.

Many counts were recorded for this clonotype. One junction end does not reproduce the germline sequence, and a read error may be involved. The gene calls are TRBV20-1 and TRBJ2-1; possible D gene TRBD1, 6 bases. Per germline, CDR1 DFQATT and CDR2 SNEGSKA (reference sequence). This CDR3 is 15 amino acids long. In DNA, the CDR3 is TGCAGTGCTAGAGGTCATCAGGGGTCCTCCAATGAGCAGTTCTTC. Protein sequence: CSARGHQGSSNEQFF.

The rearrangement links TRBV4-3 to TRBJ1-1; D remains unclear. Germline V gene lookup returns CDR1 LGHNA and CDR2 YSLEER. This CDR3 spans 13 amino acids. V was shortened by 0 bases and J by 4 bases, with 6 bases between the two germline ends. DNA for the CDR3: TGCGCCAGCAGCCAAGAGGGGATCACTGAAGCTTTCTTT. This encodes CASSQEGITEAFF.

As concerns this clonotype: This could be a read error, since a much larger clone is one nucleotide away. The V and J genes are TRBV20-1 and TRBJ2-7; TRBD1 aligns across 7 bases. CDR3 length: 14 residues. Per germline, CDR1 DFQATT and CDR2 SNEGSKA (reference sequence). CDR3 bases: TGCAGTGCCGGCCGGGACAGTCACTCCTCCGAGCAGTACTTC. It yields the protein CSAGRDSHSSEQYF.

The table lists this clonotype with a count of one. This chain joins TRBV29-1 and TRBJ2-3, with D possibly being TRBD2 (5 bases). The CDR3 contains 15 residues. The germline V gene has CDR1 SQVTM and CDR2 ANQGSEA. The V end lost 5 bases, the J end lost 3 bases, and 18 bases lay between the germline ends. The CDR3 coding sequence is TGCAGCGTTTCCACCGGGATCGAAAGAACAGATACGCAGTATTTT. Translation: CSVSTGIERTDTQYF.